This entry is about one TCR beta chain. This record belongs to a study of blood T cell repertoires in COVID-19. Some clones are missing from TCRdb's copy, which holds only in-frame ones; the method was immunoSEQ multiplex PCR. The sample shows some 270,000 clones, about 89% of them seen only once. Germline values: CDR1 GTSNPN, CDR2 SVGIG (reference sequence). The CDR3 loop spans 14 amino acids. The V end was cut by 4 bases, the J end by 1 base, with 13 bases between. The J gene is TRBJ1-1, the V gene TRBV30; TRBD1 might be the D (6 bases). This sequence originates from a young man with acute or convalescent COVID-19. Sequencing was done on a sample of peripheral blood. The CDR3 region is CAWKGQGPNTEAFF. The CDR3 nucleotides read TGTGCCTGGAAGGGGCAGGGGCCGAACACTGAAGCTTTCTTT.